What follows are 12 T cell receptor beta chains derived from one specimen sequenced in a study of T-cell reconstitution after alpha-beta-depleted transplantation in children. For TCRbeta, the library was prepared with unique molecular identifiers. TCRdb ran MiXCR on the PCR reads and lists one entry per CDR3 protein. The sample yields some 340,000 distinct CDR3 sequences, approximately 10% seen once. Here the sequenced sample was PBMCs from the stem cell graft donor, taken from the stem cell graft. These receptors were collected from a human donor who donated a stem cell graft to a child with acute lymphoblastic leukemia.

The rearrangement joins TRBV13 to TRBJ1-2; D possibly corresponds to TRBD1 (6 bases). The V end lost 2 bases, the J end lost 7 bases, and 17 bases lay between the germline ends. The germline V gene has CDR1 PRHDT and CDR2 FYEKMQ (reference sequence). CDR3 length equals 15 residues. The CDR3 nucleotides read TGTGCCAGCAGCTTATGGGGACACCCAGAGGGTGGCTACACCTTC. This encodes CASSLWGHPEGGYTF. Supplemented by reference TRBV13 and TRBJ1-2, the full variable domain reads AAGVIQSPRHLIKEKRETATLKCYPIPRHDTVYWYQQGPGQDPQFLISFYEKMQSDKGSIPDRFSAQQFSDYHSELNMSSLELGDSALYFCASSLWGHPEGGYTFGSGTRLTVV.

This clonotype showed up many times. This chain connects TRBV2 to TRBJ1-5; possible D gene TRBD1, 6 bases. Trimming left V 7 bases short and J 7 bases short, with 17 bases between. The CDR3 totals 14 residues. Germline CDR1 SNHLY, CDR2 FYNNEI. For the CDR3, the DNA is TGTGCCAGCAAACCCAGGGGATTTAGGCAGCCCCAGCATTTT. This sequence encodes CASKPRGFRQPQHF.

V gene TRBV11-2 combines with J gene TRBJ2-1, with 7 bases fitting TRBD2. CDR1 and CDR2 (germline): SGHAT, FQNNGV. J lost 8 bases, V lost 1 base, and 11 bases had no gene match. This CDR3 region has 16 residues. The DNA of the CDR3 is TGTGCCAGCAGCTTAGGTGGGAGGGCCTCTCTCGATGAGCAGTTCTTC. Encoded protein: CASSLGGRASLDEQFF.

This chain links TRBV11-2 with TRBJ2-3; 9 bases line up with TRBD1. V shed 5 bases, J shed 6 bases, and the junction held 9 bases outside the gene matches. Germline loops: CDR1 SGHAT, CDR2 FQNNGV. The length of the CDR3 is 15 residues. CDR3 nucleotides: TGTGCCAGCAGCGGCCGGGACAGGGATGGCGATACGCAGTATTTT. It codes for CASSGRDRDGDTQYF.

V usage is TRBV20-1 and J usage is TRBJ2-7; a possible D gene is TRBD1 (6 bases). V lost 5 bases and J 0 bases, leaving 14 bases between the germline ends. This CDR3 contains 14 residues. CDR1 and CDR2 from the germline V gene are DFQATT and SNEGSKA (reference sequence). CDR3 region: CSALGQMSSYEQYF. DNA for the CDR3: TGCAGTGCTCTAGGACAGATGAGCTCCTACGAGCAGTACTTC.

This clonotype occurred a few times. The rearrangement joins TRBV7-9 to TRBJ1-4; D call uncertain. The germline V gene has CDR1 SEHNR and CDR2 FQNEAQ (reference sequence). This CDR3 is built from 15 residues. The germline V and J ends were trimmed by 1 base and 1 base, with 7 bases remaining between them. The CDR3 is CASSLGRVTNEKLFF. In DNA form, the CDR3 reads TGTGCCAGCAGCTTAGGTCGGGTAACTAATGAAAAACTGTTTTTT. Based on the CDR3 plus reference TRBV7-9 and TRBJ1-4, the full variable domain is DTGVSQNPRHKITKRGQNVTFRCDPISEHNRLYWYRQTLGQGPEFLTYFQNEAQLEKSRLLSDRFSAERPKGSFSTLEIQRTEQGDSAMYLCASSLGRVTNEKLFFGSGTQLSVL.

The chain's CDR3 is CASSLGMGYEQYF. For the CDR3, the DNA is TGTGCCAGCAGCTTAGGTATGGGATACGAGCAGTACTTC. This sequence joins TRBV11-2 and TRBJ2-7; no definite D call. V lost 1 base and J 4 bases, leaving 8 bases between the germline ends. The CDR3 covers 13 residues. Germline values: CDR1 SGHAT, CDR2 FQNNGV.

This clonotype was seen at least ten times. V is TRBV15 and J is TRBJ1-4; D gene ambiguous. The CDR3 covers 12 residues. Deletions cut 1 base from V and 8 bases from J, with 5 bases between. Germline assignment: CDR1 LNHNV and CDR2 YYDKDF (reference sequence). For the CDR3, the DNA is TGTGCCACCAGCAGAGCGGGAGAAAAACTGTTTTTT. Residues: CATSRAGEKLFF.

This rearrangement joins TRBV15 to TRBJ2-2, with 7 bases fitting TRBD2. The CDR3 consists of 14 residues. V was pared by 0 bases and J by 9 bases, with 4 bases of the junction left unmatched. Germline-derived CDR1 and CDR2 are LNHNV and YYDKDF (reference sequence). The CDR3 spells CATSRDQRGWELFF. Written as DNA, the CDR3 is TGTGCCACCAGCAGAGATCAGCGGGGCTGGGAGCTGTTTTTT.

This clonotype was found a few times. The chain links TRBV27 to TRBJ2-1; 13 nucleotides agree with TRBD2. Germline CDR1 MNHEY, CDR2 SMNVEV (reference sequence). With 6 bases clipped from V and 8 bases from J, the junction kept 16 bases outside the gene matches. The CDR3 runs 18 residues. This CDR3 reads CASSRLGTSGTPPHEQFF. The CDR3 bases are TGTGCCAGCAGCCGACTCGGGACTAGCGGGACTCCTCCCCATGAGCAGTTCTTC.

This rearrangement joins TRBV6-2 or TRBV6-3 to TRBJ2-2, with D tentatively TRBD1 (6 bases). Per the germline V gene, CDR1 is MNHEY and CDR2 is SVGEGT. The CDR3 length is 16 residues. Trimming took off 7 bases at V and 0 bases at J, with 15 bases between the two ends. CDR3 DNA sequence: TGTGCCAGCACCGACGCCGGGACAACGAACACCGGGGAGCTGTTTTTT. This translates into CASTDAGTTNTGELFF.

This rearrangement joins TRBV5-1 to TRBJ2-3; D is perhaps TRBD2 (5 bases). V was clipped by 5 bases and J by 3 bases, with 10 bases between them. This CDR3 is 13 amino acids long. CDR1 SGHRS and CDR2 YFSETQ come from the germline V gene. The CDR3 region is CASRAGVTDTQYF. CDR3 bases: TGCGCCAGCAGGGCCGGGGTGACAGATACGCAGTATTTT.